These T cell receptor beta chains were read from a single sample in a study of T cell responses to AZD1222 COVID-19 vaccine. Repertoires were generated with immunoSEQ multiplex PCR, while TCRdb's copy carries only in-frame clones and drops some. The data contain around 100,000 clones, about 90% of them singletons. The specimen comprised peripheral blood, sampled on day 0 of AZD1222 vaccination. Source of these receptors: an adult in good health. CDR3s leave out the opening cysteine and the closing phenylalanine or tryptophan.

v_call	j_call	cdr3_aa
TRBV5-4	TRBJ1-3	GQSSGNTIY
TRBV19	TRBJ1-2	ASSIDPGTYGYT
TRBV30	TRBJ1-3	AWWLGNTIY
TRBV14	TRBJ2-3	ASSLLGLAGSRDTQY
TRBV28	TRBJ1-2	ASSLWDRRSNYGYT
TRBV7-2	TRBJ1-1	ASSFGRARTEAF
TRBV19	TRBJ2-7	ASSILGFSYEQY
TRBV11-1	TRBJ2-2	ASSLVVDTGELF
TRBV9	TRBJ2-5	ASSTGFFQETQY
TRBV9	TRBJ1-1	ASSVATRPEAF
TRBV28	TRBJ1-4	ASSLLVTGFATNEKLF
TRBV30	TRBJ1-2	ASDTGTGVYYGYT
TRBV19	TRBJ1-2	ASIPSHGSYGYT
TRBV29-1	TRBJ2-5	SVMDRGTLQETQY
TRBV3-1/TRBV3-2	TRBJ2-7	ASSQGAYEQY
TRBV4-1	TRBJ2-2	ASSTQGRGTTGELF
TRBV20-1	TRBJ1-1	SARNVPEAF
TRBV5-1	TRBJ2-3	ASSQMRDSGTDTQY
TRBV7-9	TRBJ2-7	ASSLILAGVYEQY
TRBV19	TRBJ1-5	ASSIQGVRNNQPQH
TRBV21-1	TRBJ1-5	ASSKGSGVGNQPQH
TRBV9	TRBJ1-4	ASSGEAGSNEKLF
TRBV5-1	TRBJ2-1	ASSLFSGRFSSYNEQF
TRBV6-2/TRBV6-3	TRBJ2-1	ASSYEGLAGNEQF
TRBV5-1	TRBJ1-1	ASSPWPGNTEAF
TRBV12-5	TRBJ1-1	ASGLVLRGRNTEAF
TRBV10-3	TRBJ1-1	AISGTGGGGTEAF
TRBV19	TRBJ2-3	ASSQETGVGDTQY
TRBV19	TRBJ1-5	ASTLLGQPQH
TRBV30	TRBJ1-3	AWSRGDGNTIY
TRBV6-1	TRBJ2-3	ASRGGGGGVTDTQY
TRBV18	TRBJ1-1	ASSLIPLSGDTNTEAF
TRBV5-1	TRBJ2-1	ASRPPGLANNEQF
TRBV29-1	TRBJ2-2	SVEELRGITGELF
TRBV14	TRBJ2-7	ASSQRNEQY
TRBV6-2/TRBV6-3	TRBJ2-3	ASSYGEEHTDTQY
TRBV19	TRBJ1-6	ASSIGTGSSYNSPLH
TRBV19	TRBJ2-1	ASSTGQGYEQF
TRBV5-1	TRBJ2-7	ASRPGTGSYEQY
TRBV11-2	TRBJ1-6	ASSLAGTPGVPLH
TRBV9	TRBJ1-1	ASSVGRVLGTEAF
TRBV27	TRBJ2-7	ASSSRAPGGAGYEQY
TRBV29-1	TRBJ1-5	SVESARPQPQH
TRBV21-1	TRBJ1-5	ALPTGASNQPQH
TRBV19	TRBJ1-5	ASAGTLLYQPQH
TRBV29-1	TRBJ2-3	SVEDGWFRTDTQY
TRBV3-1/TRBV3-2	TRBJ1-1	ASSQDHGGGTEAF